This record covers a single T cell receptor (beta chain). This entry comes from a study of identical twins. Germline CDR1 SGHRS, CDR2 YFSETQ. The J segment lost 6 bases and the V segment lost 3 bases, leaving 11 bases of the junction unmatched. CDR3 length: 17 residues. Each CDR3 protein gets one entry after TCRdb re-called the 5' RACE reads with MiXCR. The repertoire holds around 690,000 distinct CDR3 sequences, with approximately 22% as singletons. This same sample was also taken into another study, of T cells expressing NK-cell markers.

This rearrangement joins TRBV5-1 to TRBJ2-2; 10 positions match TRBD2. Source material: PBMCs. This receptor was identified in a woman younger than 35 in good health. In DNA form, the CDR3 reads TGCGCCAGCAGCTCACTTCCTAGCGGGAGTTTCGCCGGGGAGCTGTTTTTT. Translation: CASSSLPSGSFAGELFF.